This record looks at one T cell receptor beta chain sequence and its context. What it recognizes is unknown. This sample is drawn from a study of a mutant IDH1 vaccine in newly diagnosed glioma. Regarding the study as a whole: Patients showed vaccine-induced immune responses at a rate of roughly 93%.

The V end was cut by 3 bases, the J end by 10 bases, with 9 bases between. CDR1 is LNHNV, CDR2 YYDKDF, per germline (reference sequence). The CDR3 totals 12 residues. Assay: immunoSEQ multiplex PCR; the TCRdb copy retains only in-frame clones and omits some. The table has 40,000 to 50,000 clones, 78% seen once. Time point defined: week 23, last vaccination. In the vaccine, a single dose held 300 ug of the mutant IDH1 20-mer peptide, along with topical imiquimod. This chain connects TRBV15 to TRBJ1-4, with D possibly being TRBD1 (5 bases). This clonotype was sampled from a middle-aged woman with glioma. Some clones in this sample may be carry-over from other donors' samples. The specimen comprised PBMCs, sampled from a glioma patient whose treatment included an IDH1 peptide vaccine. The CDR3 loop is CATSSQRGKLFF. CDR3 DNA: TGTGCCACCAGCAGCCAAAGGGGAAAACTGTTTTTT. The full variable domain, rest sourced from reference TRBV15 and TRBJ1-4, is DAMVIQNPRYQVTQFGKPVTLSCSQTLNHNVMYWYQQKSSQAPKLLFHYYDKDFNNEADTPDNFQSRRPNTSFCFLDIRSPGLGDTAMYLCATSSQRGKLFFGSGTQLSVL.